This TCR beta chain is from a study of T-cell reconstitution after alpha-beta-depleted transplantation in children. This clonotype showed up many times. During its preparation, the TCRbeta library received unique molecular identifiers. TCRdb passed the PCR reads through MiXCR, listing each CDR3 protein once. Among more than 150,000 distinct CDR3 sequences, approximately 15% were seen once, and the ten largest hold about 13%. This CDR3 is built from 16 residues. Germline V lookup: CDR1 SGHRS, CDR2 YFSETQ. After removal of 0 bases from V and 7 bases from J, the junction contained 7 bases not matched to a gene.

This TCR derives from a human donor who donated a stem cell graft to a child with acute lymphoblastic leukemia. The gene calls are TRBV5-1 and TRBJ2-1; 10 bases agree with TRBD2. Material: PBMCs from the stem cell graft donor, obtained from the stem cell graft. This chain's CDR3 is CASSLGWASGRNEQFF. DNA for the CDR3: TGCGCCAGCAGCTTGGGATGGGCTAGCGGGAGAAATGAGCAGTTCTTC.